What follows are 17 T cell receptor beta chains derived from one specimen sequenced in a study of cytomegalovirus exposure and HLA in healthy donors. The PCR made use of 60 Vbeta and 13 Jbeta primers. Produced via immunoSEQ multiplex PCR; TCRdb's table is partial and in-frame only. The data hold over 85,000 clones, with around 63% observed a single time. Sample: PBMCs. These receptor sequences come from a human donor in good health.

The V call is TRBV19, the J call TRBJ2-3, with 7 nucleotides matching TRBD1. With 6 bases clipped from V and 5 bases from J, the junction kept 8 bases outside the gene matches. The CDR3 sequence is 14 residues long. CDR1 is LNHDA and CDR2 is SQIVND in the germline V gene (reference sequence). As DNA, the CDR3 is TGTGCCAGTAGGCGACGACAGGGTGGAGATACGCAGTATTTT. Translated, it gives CASRRRQGGDTQYF. Complete variable domain (other parts from reference TRBV19 and TRBJ2-3): DGGITQSPKYLFRKEGQNVTLSCEQNLNHDAMYWYRQDPGQGLRLIYYSQIVNDFQKGDIAEGYSVSREKKESFPLTVTSAQKNPTAFYLCASRRRQGGDTQYFGPGTRLTVL.

The gene calls are TRBV6-6 and TRBJ2-1; possible D gene TRBD1, 6 bases. The V end lost 5 bases, the J end lost 8 bases, and 19 bases lay between the germline ends. The CDR3 extends over 15 amino acids. Germline CDR1 reads MNHNY; CDR2 reads SVGAGI (reference sequence). This chain's CDR3 is CASSNRQDRVDEQFF. The CDR3 nucleotides are TGTGCCAGCAGTAACAGACAGGATAGGGTGGATGAGCAGTTCTTC.

The V call is TRBV18, the J call TRBJ2-2; TRBD1 might be the D (7 bases). The CDR3 extends over 16 amino acids. Germline loops: CDR1 KGHSH, CDR2 LQKENI. V lost 2 bases and J lost 3, with 13 bases in between. CDR3 nucleotide sequence: TGTGCCAGCTCACCAAGGCAGGGGGGTGACACCGGGGAGCTGTTTTTT. Translating it yields CASSPRQGGDTGELFF.

Only a few counts were recorded for this clone. The rearrangement uses TRBV16 and TRBJ2-5; a possible D gene is TRBD2 (5 bases). CDR1 and CDR2 from the germline V gene are KGHSY and FQNENV. Trimming removed 1 base at V and 5 bases at J, with 11 bases between. The CDR3 loop spans 14 amino acids. CDR3 residues: CASSQLTGLETQYF. The CDR3 DNA reads TGTGCCAGCAGCCAATTGACGGGATTGGAGACCCAGTACTTC.

The chain has TRBV30 and TRBJ1-5, with 7 bases that match TRBD1. This CDR3 has 13 amino acids. In germline, CDR1 is GTSNPN, CDR2 SVGIG (reference sequence). V gave up 2 bases and J gave up 4 bases; unmatched junction bases: 2. DNA of the CDR3: TGTGCCTGGAGTCAGGGGGTAAATCAGCCCCAGCATTTT. As protein: CAWSQGVNQPQHF.

The chain couples TRBV7-6 to TRBJ1-1; D possibly corresponds to TRBD1 (5 bases). Germline V gives CDR1 SGHVS, CDR2 FNYEAQ. The CDR3 is 14 residues long. Trimming removed 4 bases at V and 4 bases at J, with 13 bases between. This CDR3 reads CASSSGGGVTEAFF. The CDR3 DNA is TGTGCCAGCAGCTCGGGGGGTGGGGTCACTGAAGCTTTCTTT.

The chain has TRBV6-5 and TRBJ1-1; perhaps TRBD1 as D (5 bases). The V end was cut by 0 bases, the J end by 0 bases, with 8 bases between. This CDR3 is built from 15 residues. Per germline, CDR1 MNHEY and CDR2 SVGAGI. The CDR3 DNA is TGTGCCAGCAGTTACTCCAGGGTCATGAACACTGAAGCTTTCTTT. Residues: CASSYSRVMNTEAFF.

The genes are TRBV27 and TRBJ1-1; tentative D call: TRBD1 (6 bases). V was cut by 2 bases and J by 3 bases, with 16 bases left in between. Germline assignment: CDR1 MNHEY and CDR2 SMNVEV (reference sequence). The CDR3 covers 16 residues. CDR3: CASSLHPRQDYTEAFF. The CDR3 bases are TGTGCCAGCAGTTTACATCCAAGACAGGACTACACTGAAGCTTTCTTT.

This chain joins TRBV29-1 and TRBJ2-5; possibly TRBD1 for D (6 bases). The CDR3 runs to 13 residues. Per germline, CDR1 SQVTM and CDR2 ANQGSEA. Trimming removed 3 bases from V and 5 bases from J, with 13 bases in between. CDR3 sequence (DNA): TGCAGCGTTGAGGTGGAAAGGGGGGAGACCCAGTACTTC. This encodes CSVEVERGETQYF.

V usage is TRBV10-2 and J usage is TRBJ2-3; D is undetermined. This CDR3 spans 14 amino acids. CDR1 is WSHSY and CDR2 is SAAADI in the germline V gene. Trimming cost V 4 bases and J 3 bases, with 11 bases left between them. The CDR3: CASSGGFITDTQYF. Written as DNA, the CDR3 is TGCGCCAGCAGTGGAGGCTTTATTACAGATACGCAGTATTTT.

The chain carries TRBV19 and TRBJ2-4, with D perhaps matching TRBD2 (5 bases). The germline CDR1 and CDR2 sequences are LNHDA and SQIVND (reference sequence). CDR3 length equals 14 residues. Trimming took 3 bases from V and 6 from J, leaving 12 bases between them. CDR3 nucleotides: TGTGCCAGTAGTATGGCAGGAGGAATAAACATTCAGTACTTC. This codes for CASSMAGGINIQYF.

Only one count was recorded for this clone. The V and J genes are TRBV7-9 and TRBJ2-1; 8 bases fit TRBD2. V lost 6 bases, J lost 4 bases, and 8 bases stayed unmatched. The CDR3 extends over 15 amino acids. Germline V gene lookup returns CDR1 SEHNR and CDR2 FQNEAQ (reference sequence). In DNA form, the CDR3 reads TGTGCCAGCAGGTCGGGACTAGAATATTACAATGAGCAGTTCTTC. This gives the protein CASRSGLEYYNEQFF. Drawing the rest from reference TRBV7-9 and TRBJ2-1, the complete variable domain is DTGVSQNPRHKITKRGQNVTFRCDPISEHNRLYWYRQTLGQGPEFLTYFQNEAQLEKSRLLSDRFSAERPKGSFSTLEIQRTEQGDSAMYLCASRSGLEYYNEQFFGPGTRLTVL.

The V and J genes are TRBV7-9 and TRBJ1-3, with D unresolved. V lost 8 bases and J 0 bases, leaving 17 bases between the germline ends. CDR1 is SEHNR, CDR2 FQNEAQ, per germline (reference sequence). CDR3 length: 16 residues. CDR3 amino acids: CASSRPRVGSGNTIYF. The CDR3 nucleotides are TGTGCCAGCTCCCGCCCGAGGGTAGGCTCTGGAAACACCATATATTTT.

This clone has a handful of counts. The rearrangement uses TRBV5-8 and TRBJ1-2, with 7 nucleotides matching TRBD1. The CDR3 is 15 amino acids. Germline CDR1 reads SGHTS; CDR2 reads YDEGEE. V lost 6 bases and J lost 8; bases outside the gene matches: 16. CDR3 residues: CASNPGDSATGGYTF. The CDR3 coding sequence is TGTGCCAGCAACCCCGGGGACAGCGCTACAGGAGGCTACACCTTC. Together with reference TRBV5-8 and TRBJ1-2, the CDR3 gives the full variable domain: EAGVTQSPTHLIKTRGQQATLRCSPISGHTSVYWYQQALGLGLQFLLWYDEGEERNRGNFPPRFSGRQFPNYSSELNVNALELEDSALYLCASNPGDSATGGYTFGSGTRLTVV.

The J gene is TRBJ2-7, the V gene TRBV2; TRBD1 is a possible D gene (5 bases). The CDR3 consists of 13 residues. Germline CDR1 reads SNHLY; CDR2 reads FYNNEI. V lost 1 base to trimming and J lost 13 bases, with 17 bases between them. CDR3 amino acids: CASSEGRRSRVYF. The CDR3 bases are TGTGCCAGCAGTGAAGGGAGAAGATCCAGGGTTTACTTC.

The V gene is TRBV9, the J gene TRBJ2-2; tentatively, D is TRBD1 (6 bases). The CDR3 has 16 residues. The V and J ends lost 0 bases and 0 bases respectively, with 9 bases between them. CDR1 is SGDLS, CDR2 YYNGEE, per germline. CDR3: CASSVVGQPNTGELFF. The CDR3, as DNA: TGTGCCAGCAGCGTAGTAGGACAGCCGAACACCGGGGAGCTGTTTTTT. The full variable domain, in which reference TRBV9 and TRBJ2-2 provide the parts outside the CDR3, is DSGVTQTPKHLITATGQRVTLRCSPRSGDLSVYWYQQSLDQGLQFLIQYYNGEERAKGNILERFSAQQFPDLHSELNLSSLELGDSALYFCASSVVGQPNTGELFFGEGSRLTVL.

The chain couples TRBV29-1 to TRBJ2-3; D call uncertain. In germline, CDR1 is SQVTM, CDR2 ANQGSEA. Between the trimmed V and J ends, which lost 4 bases and 2 bases, there was a span of 10 bases. The CDR3 spans 13 residues. CDR3 loop: CSVALQNTDTQYF. DNA of the CDR3: TGCAGCGTTGCCCTACAGAACACAGATACGCAGTATTTT.